This entry lists 16 T cell receptor beta chains sequenced from one sample in a study of patients and donors after allogeneic stem cell transplantation. TCRdb independently ran MiXCR on the RT-PCR reads; one entry per CDR3 protein. The sample yields more than 850,000 distinct CDR3 sequences, about 20% seen once. The sample was blood, either unsorted or a sorted T cell fraction (not recorded which). The receptors derive from a human donor who was either an allogeneic HSCT recipient or a stem cell or donor lymphocyte infusion donor (not recorded which). It is not recorded whose cells these are; they may come from a transplant donor.

This clonotype was seen more than once but under ten times. A much larger clone differs by one base, so this may be a read error. The genes are TRBV12-3 or TRBV12-4 and TRBJ1-2; a possible D gene is TRBD1 (5 bases). V was clipped by 4 bases and J by 2 bases, with 8 bases between them. The CDR3 length is 13 residues. The CDR3 DNA reads TGTGCCAGCAGTTGGGGCAGCAACTATGGCTACACCTTC. Translating it yields CASSWGSNYGYTF.

This chain uses TRBV6-5 with TRBJ2-7; D not resolved. The CDR3 is 12 amino acids. V shed 6 bases and J shed 0 bases, with 6 bases lying between them. CDR1 and CDR2 from the germline V gene are MNHEY and SVGAGI. In nucleotides, the CDR3 is TGTGCCAGCAGCCGGGTCTCCTACGAGCAGTACTTC. This codes for CASSRVSYEQYF.

Only a few counts were recorded for this clonotype. The rearrangement uses TRBV3-1 and TRBJ2-2, with 10 bases fitting TRBD2. CDR1 is LGHDT and CDR2 is YNNKEL in the germline V gene (reference sequence). Losses at the gene ends were 0 bases for V and 3 bases for J; bases not matched to a gene: 4. The CDR3 has 17 residues. The CDR3 DNA is TGTGCCAGCAGCCAAGAAAAGCGGGAGGGAGACACCGGGGAGCTGTTTTTT. It yields the protein CASSQEKREGDTGELFF.

The chain is built from TRBV6-1 and TRBJ1-5; D remains ambiguous. CDR1 and CDR2 (germline): MNHNS, SASEGT. The CDR3 covers 14 residues. Trimming left V 6 bases short and J 6 bases short, with 15 bases between. The CDR3 spells CASRQSGEFQPQHF. CDR3 nucleotide sequence: TGTGCCAGCAGGCAAAGTGGGGAATTTCAGCCCCAGCATTTT.

As regards this clonotype: One base away lies a much larger clone, so this may be a sequencing read error. The chain couples TRBV29-1 to TRBJ1-2, with a possible D match to TRBD1 (5 bases). This CDR3 region has 12 residues. Germline CDR1 is SQVTM and CDR2 is ANQGSEA. Trimming removed 1 base at V and 5 bases at J, with 8 bases between. The CDR3 nucleotides read TGCAGCGTTGAAGGCCAGGGTTATGGCTACACCTTC. Its protein product is CSVEGQGYGYTF.

V is TRBV11-2 and J is TRBJ2-1; the D gene is possibly TRBD2 (6 bases). The CDR3 sequence is 15 residues long. Germline lookup yields CDR1 SGHAT and CDR2 FQNNGV. V lost 5 bases and J lost 3, with 14 bases in between. CDR3 nucleotides: TGTGCCAGCAGCCGTCGGGACTTTCGCTACAATGAGCAGTTCTTC. Its protein is CASSRRDFRYNEQFF.

The CDR3 DNA reads as TGTGCCAGCAGGATTTGGGACGGTCAGGGGGCCTACGAGCAGTACTTC. This codes for CASRIWDGQGAYEQYF. The V gene is TRBV6-1, the J gene TRBJ2-7, with 7 bases lining up with TRBD1. CDR3 length: 16 amino acids. J gave up 2 bases and V 6 bases, and 13 bases lay outside the gene matches. The germline V gene encodes CDR1 MNHNS and CDR2 SASEGT.

The chain couples TRBV28 to TRBJ1-4; 10 bases map to TRBD1. V was pared by 5 bases and J by 8 bases, with 8 bases of the junction left unmatched. The CDR3 sequence is 15 residues long. From germline, CDR1 is MDHEN and CDR2 SYDVKM. CDR3 sequence (DNA): TGTGCCAGCAGTCCAGGGGACAGGGGAGGAGAAAAACTGTTTTTT. Encoded protein: CASSPGDRGGEKLFF.

The sample holds many counts of this clonotype. The gene calls are TRBV29-1 and TRBJ2-7; the D is unclear. The CDR3 spans 13 residues. From germline, CDR1 is SQVTM and CDR2 ANQGSEA. V was shortened by 4 bases and J by 1 base, with 11 bases between the two germline ends. CDR3 coding DNA: TGCAGCGTTGTAGATCCCGGTTCCTACGAGCAGTACTTC. It yields the protein CSVVDPGSYEQYF.

This clonotype was observed many times. The rearrangement joins TRBV5-1 to TRBJ2-5; TRBD1 aligns across 7 bases. This CDR3 has 18 amino acids. V shed 0 bases and J 3 bases; nucleotides not matched to a gene: 14. Germline CDR1 and CDR2: SGHRS and YFSETQ. The CDR3 nucleotides are TGCGCCAGCAGCTTGGGACCAAGACCGGGACAGCCTAAAGAGACCCAGTACTTC. Translated: CASSLGPRPGQPKETQYF.

This clonotype was counted between two and nine times. This chain links TRBV6-2 or TRBV6-3 with TRBJ1-1; no clear D gene. The germline V gene encodes CDR1 MNHEY and CDR2 SVGEGT. CDR3 size: 13 residues. V lost 7 bases and J 4 bases, leaving 13 bases between the germline ends. The CDR3 nucleotides read TGTGCCAGCACTCAAGACCTGGGCACTGAAGCTTTCTTT. It codes for CASTQDLGTEAFF.

The rearrangement joins TRBV10-3 to TRBJ1-5; D gene ambiguous. Germline lookup yields CDR1 ENHRY and CDR2 SYGVKD. V dropped 3 bases and J dropped 3 bases, with 9 bases sitting between them. This CDR3 spans 14 amino acids. The CDR3 sequence: CAISEAGSNQPQHF. CDR3 bases: TGTGCCATCAGTGAAGCAGGTTCCAATCAGCCCCAGCATTTT.

This chain connects TRBV6-1 to TRBJ1-5, with D unresolved. Germline V gives CDR1 MNHNS, CDR2 SASEGT. There are 13 residues in the CDR3. V dropped 4 bases and J dropped 0 bases, with 4 bases sitting between them. This CDR3 reads CASSATSNQPQHF. The CDR3 nucleotides are TGTGCCAGCAGTGCGACTAGCAATCAGCCCCAGCATTTT.

This rearrangement joins TRBV24-1 to TRBJ2-2, with D possibly being TRBD1 (6 bases). Germline values: CDR1 KGHDR, CDR2 SFDVKD. The ends were cut back, 1 base at V and 0 bases at J, with 23 bases in the middle. This CDR3 is built from 21 residues. CDR3 in amino acids: CATSDFSPGTRTLTNTGELFF. CDR3 in DNA: TGTGCCACCAGTGATTTCTCCCCCGGGACAAGGACTTTAACGAACACCGGGGAGCTGTTTTTT.

The chain uses TRBV2 and TRBJ2-4, with 9 positions matching TRBD1. Germline V gene data show CDR1 as SNHLY and CDR2 as FYNNEI. The CDR3 sequence is 16 residues long. V was clipped by 6 bases and J by 0 bases; unmatched bases: 6. In DNA, the CDR3 is TGTGCCAGCAGCCCACAGGGGGCCGTAGCCAAAAACATTCAGTACTTC. Its protein product is CASSPQGAVAKNIQYF.

This clonotype has a handful of counts. The rearrangement links TRBV5-5 to TRBJ1-5; D not resolved. The germline CDR1 and CDR2 sequences are SGHKS and YYEKEE (reference sequence). The germline V and J ends were trimmed by 4 bases and 2 bases, with 10 bases remaining between them. The CDR3 runs to 14 residues. CDR3 region: CASSVFSGNQPQHF. CDR3 bases: TGTGCCAGCAGCGTCTTTAGTGGCAATCAGCCCCAGCATTTT.